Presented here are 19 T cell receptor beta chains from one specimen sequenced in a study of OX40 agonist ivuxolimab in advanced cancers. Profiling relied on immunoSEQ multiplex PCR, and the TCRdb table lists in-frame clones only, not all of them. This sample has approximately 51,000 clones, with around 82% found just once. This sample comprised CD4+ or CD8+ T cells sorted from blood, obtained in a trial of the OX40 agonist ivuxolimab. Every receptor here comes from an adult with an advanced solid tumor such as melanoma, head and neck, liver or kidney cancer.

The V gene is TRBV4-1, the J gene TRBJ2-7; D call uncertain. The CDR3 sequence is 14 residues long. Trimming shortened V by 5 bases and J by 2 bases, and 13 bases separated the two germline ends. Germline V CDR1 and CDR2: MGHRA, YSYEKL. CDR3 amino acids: CASSSPGRTYEQYF. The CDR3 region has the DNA TGCGCCAGCAGCAGTCCGGGCAGAACCTACGAGCAGTACTTC.

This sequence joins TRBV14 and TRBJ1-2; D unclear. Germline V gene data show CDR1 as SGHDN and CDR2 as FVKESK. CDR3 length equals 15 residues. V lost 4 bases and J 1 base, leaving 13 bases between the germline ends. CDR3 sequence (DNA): TGTGCCAGCAGCCCGAGGCGGAACAGTAACTATGGCTACACCTTC. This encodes CASSPRRNSNYGYTF.

DNA of the CDR3: TGTGCCAGCACCCCCAACCGACAGGGATACAACACTGAAGCTTTCTTT. Amino acid sequence: CASTPNRQGYNTEAFF. V gene TRBV19 combines with J gene TRBJ1-1; 7 bases are shared with TRBD1. The junction had 15 bases not matched to a gene; V was cut back by 9 bases and J by 2 bases. Germline CDR1 reads LNHDA; CDR2 reads SQIVND (reference sequence). This CDR3 contains 16 residues. Looking up the rest from reference TRBV19 and TRBJ1-1 gives the full variable domain: DGGITQSPKYLFRKEGQNVTLSCEQNLNHDAMYWYRQDPGQGLRLIYYSQIVNDFQKGDIAEGYSVSREKKESFPLTVTSAQKNPTAFYLCASTPNRQGYNTEAFFGQGTRLTVV.

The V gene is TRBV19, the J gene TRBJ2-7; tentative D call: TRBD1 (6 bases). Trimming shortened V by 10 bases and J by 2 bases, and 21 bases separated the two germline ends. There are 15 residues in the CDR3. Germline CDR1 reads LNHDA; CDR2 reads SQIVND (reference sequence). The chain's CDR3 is CATQKVTGLTYEQYF. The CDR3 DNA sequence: TGTGCCACACAAAAGGTAACAGGGTTGACCTACGAGCAGTACTTC.

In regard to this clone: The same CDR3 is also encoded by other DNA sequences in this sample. The CDR3 spells CASSFQGGNSPLHF. CDR3 bases: TGTGCCAGCAGTTTCCAGGGGGGGAATTCACCCCTCCACTTT. The chain joins TRBV27 to TRBJ1-6; 7 nucleotides align to TRBD1. Germline assignment: CDR1 MNHEY and CDR2 SMNVEV (reference sequence). Unmatched junction bases numbered 3, after V lost 3 bases and J lost 7 bases. This CDR3 has 14 amino acids.

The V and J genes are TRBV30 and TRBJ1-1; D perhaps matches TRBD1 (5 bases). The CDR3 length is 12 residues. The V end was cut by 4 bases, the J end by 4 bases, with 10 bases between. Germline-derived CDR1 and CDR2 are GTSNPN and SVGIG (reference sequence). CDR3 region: CAWKRGSTEAFF. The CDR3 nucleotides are TGTGCCTGGAAGAGGGGTAGCACTGAAGCTTTCTTT. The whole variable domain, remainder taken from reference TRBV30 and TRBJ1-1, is SQTIHQWPATLVQPVGSPLSLECTVEGTSNPNLYWYRQAAGRGLQLLFYSVGIGQISSEVPQNLSASRPQDRQFILSSKKLLLSDSGFYLCAWKRGSTEAFFGQGTRLTVV.

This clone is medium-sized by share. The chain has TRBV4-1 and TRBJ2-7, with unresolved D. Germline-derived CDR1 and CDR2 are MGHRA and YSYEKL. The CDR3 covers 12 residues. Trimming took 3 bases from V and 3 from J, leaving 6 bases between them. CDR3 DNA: TGCGCCAGCAGCCAGGTTAACTACGAGCAGTACTTC. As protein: CASSQVNYEQYF.

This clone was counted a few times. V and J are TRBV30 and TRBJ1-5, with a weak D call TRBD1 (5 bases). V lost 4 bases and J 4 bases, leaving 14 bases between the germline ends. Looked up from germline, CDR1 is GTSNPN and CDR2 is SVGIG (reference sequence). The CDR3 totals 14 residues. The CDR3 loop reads CAWTLCRENQPQHF. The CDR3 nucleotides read TGTGCCTGGACGTTATGCAGGGAAAATCAGCCCCAGCATTTT.

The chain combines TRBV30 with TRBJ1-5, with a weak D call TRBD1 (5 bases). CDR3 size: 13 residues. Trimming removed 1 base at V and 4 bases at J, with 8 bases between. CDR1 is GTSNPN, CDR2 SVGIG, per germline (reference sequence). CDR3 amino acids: CAWSGGPNQPQHF. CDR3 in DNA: TGTGCCTGGAGTGGGGGACCTAATCAGCCCCAGCATTTT.

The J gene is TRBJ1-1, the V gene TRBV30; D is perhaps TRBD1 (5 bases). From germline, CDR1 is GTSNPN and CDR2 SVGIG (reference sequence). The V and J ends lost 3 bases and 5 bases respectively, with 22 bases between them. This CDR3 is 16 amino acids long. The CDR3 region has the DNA TGTGCCTGGAGCCGCTGGGGGGGTCGAGGGTCGACTGAAGCTTTCTTT. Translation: CAWSRWGGRGSTEAFF.

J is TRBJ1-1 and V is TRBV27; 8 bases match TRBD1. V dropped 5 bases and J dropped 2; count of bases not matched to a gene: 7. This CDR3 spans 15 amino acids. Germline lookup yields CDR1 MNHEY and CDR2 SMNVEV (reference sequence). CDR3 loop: CASSTRGQGNTEAFF. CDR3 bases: TGTGCCAGCAGTACTCGCGGACAGGGAAACACTGAAGCTTTCTTT.

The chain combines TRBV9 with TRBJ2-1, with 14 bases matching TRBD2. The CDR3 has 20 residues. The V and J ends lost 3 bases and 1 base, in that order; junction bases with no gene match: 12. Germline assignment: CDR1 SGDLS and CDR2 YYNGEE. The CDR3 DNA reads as TGTGCCAGCAGCGGCACTGGGACTAGCGGGAGCTTAAGGTCCTACAATGAGCAGTTCTTC. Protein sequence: CASSGTGTSGSLRSYNEQFF.

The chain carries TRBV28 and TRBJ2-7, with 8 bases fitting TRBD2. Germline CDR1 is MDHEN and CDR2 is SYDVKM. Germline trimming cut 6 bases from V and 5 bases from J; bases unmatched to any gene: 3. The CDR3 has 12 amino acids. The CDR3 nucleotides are TGTGCCAGCAGGCGGGAGGTCCACGAGCAGTACTTC. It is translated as CASRREVHEQYF.

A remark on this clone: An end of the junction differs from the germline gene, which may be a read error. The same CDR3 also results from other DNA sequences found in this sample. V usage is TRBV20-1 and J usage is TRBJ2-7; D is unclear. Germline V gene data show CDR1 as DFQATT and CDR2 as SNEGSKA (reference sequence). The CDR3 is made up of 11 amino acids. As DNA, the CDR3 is TGCAGTGCTGGAGACCCCTACGAGCAGTACTTC. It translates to CSAGDPYEQYF.

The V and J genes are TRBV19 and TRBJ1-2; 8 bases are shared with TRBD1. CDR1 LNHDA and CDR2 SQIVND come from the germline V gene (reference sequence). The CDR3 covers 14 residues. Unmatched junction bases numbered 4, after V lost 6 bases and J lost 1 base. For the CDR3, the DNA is TGTGCCAGTAGCGGGACAGGACATAACTATGGCTACACCTTC. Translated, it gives CASSGTGHNYGYTF.

CDR3 sequence reads: CASSQDLGRDTQYF. The CDR3 DNA is TGCGCCAGCAGCCAAGATTTGGGGCGGGATACGCAGTATTTT. V and J are TRBV4-1 and TRBJ2-3; TRBD1 is a possible D gene (5 bases). This CDR3 comprises 14 residues. CDR1 is MGHRA and CDR2 is YSYEKL in the germline V gene. V lost 0 bases, J lost 6 bases, and 10 bases lay in between.

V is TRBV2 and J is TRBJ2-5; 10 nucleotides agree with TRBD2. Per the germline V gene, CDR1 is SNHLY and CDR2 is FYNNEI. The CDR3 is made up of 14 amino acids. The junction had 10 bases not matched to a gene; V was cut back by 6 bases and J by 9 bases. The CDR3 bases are TGTGCCAGCAGCTTGGCTAGCGGGAGCGGGGCCCAGTACTTC. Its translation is CASSLASGSGAQYF.

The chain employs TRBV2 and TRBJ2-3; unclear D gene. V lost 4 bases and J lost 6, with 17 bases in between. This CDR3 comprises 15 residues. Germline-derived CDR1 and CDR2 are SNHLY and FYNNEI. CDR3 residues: CASSVGQGKGDTQYF. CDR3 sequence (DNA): TGTGCCAGCAGTGTCGGTCAAGGGAAAGGGGATACGCAGTATTTT.

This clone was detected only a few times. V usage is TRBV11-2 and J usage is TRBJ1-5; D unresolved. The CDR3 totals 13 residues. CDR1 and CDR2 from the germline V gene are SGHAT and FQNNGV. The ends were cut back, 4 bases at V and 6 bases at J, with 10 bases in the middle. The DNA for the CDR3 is TGTGCCAGCAGCTCAGAACTTGGTCAGCCCCAGCATTTT. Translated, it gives CASSSELGQPQHF. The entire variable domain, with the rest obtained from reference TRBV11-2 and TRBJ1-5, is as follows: EAGVAQSPRYKIIEKRQSVAFWCNPISGHATLYWYQQILGQGPKLLIQFQNNGVVDDSQLPKDRFSAERLKGVDSTLKIQPAKLEDSAVYLCASSSELGQPQHFGDGTRLSIL.